The 8 T cell receptor beta chains given below trace back to one sample, sequenced in a study of cytomegalovirus exposure and HLA in healthy donors. Researchers ran the PCR with 60 Vbeta and 13 Jbeta primers. Clones were sequenced by immunoSEQ multiplex PCR, and TCRdb holds only the in-frame ones, with some missing. The sample spans about 58,000 clones; the ten largest clones claim less than 2.5%. The material sequenced was PBMCs. These receptors were obtained from a woman aged 18-30 years in good health and CMV-seronegative.

This rearrangement joins TRBV4-1 to TRBJ2-1; 12 bases fit TRBD2. The germline V gene encodes CDR1 MGHRA and CDR2 YSYEKL. The junction had 19 bases not matched to a gene; V was cut back by 6 bases and J by 7 bases. The CDR3 has 19 residues. Written as DNA, the CDR3 is TGCGCCAGCAGTCGTCGACTAGCGGGAGAATTCCTCTTCCCAAATGAGCAGTTCTTC. It codes for CASSRRLAGEFLFPNEQFF.

The rearrangement joins TRBV19 to TRBJ1-2, with D hard to call. The CDR3 loop spans 14 amino acids. Germline CDR1 is LNHDA and CDR2 is SQIVND (reference sequence). V gave up 1 base and J gave up 3 bases, with 9 bases separating them. As DNA, the CDR3 is TGTGCCAGTAGTATAGGTCGCAGTCACTATGGCTACACCTTC. As protein: CASSIGRSHYGYTF.

This chain joins TRBV7-2 and TRBJ2-7, with D perhaps TRBD2 (5 bases). Trimming cost V 2 bases and J 1 base, with 9 bases left between them. CDR3 length: 14 amino acids. Germline values: CDR1 SGHTA, CDR2 FQGNSA. The CDR3 DNA reads TGTGCCAGCAGCTTATTATCGGGGTCCTACGAGCAGTACTTC. As protein: CASSLLSGSYEQYF.

V and J are TRBV5-1 and TRBJ1-2, with TRBD1 identical over 10 bases. Germline CDR1 reads SGHRS; CDR2 reads YFSETQ. The trim removed 4 bases at V and 2 bases at J, leaving 8 bases unmatched. This CDR3 has 16 residues. CDR3 DNA: TGCGCCAGCAGCCCGGGCGGGGACAGGGGAAACTATGGCTACACCTTC. It specifies CASSPGGDRGNYGYTF.

The chain has TRBV29-1 and TRBJ1-2; the D gene is possibly TRBD1 (6 bases). The V gene's germline CDR1 is SQVTM and CDR2 ANQGSEA. V was trimmed by 1 base and J by 4 bases, leaving 10 bases between them. This CDR3 has 13 amino acids. Written as DNA, the CDR3 is TGCAGCGTTGAAGGTGGGGGCGGCTATGGCTACACCTTC. It specifies CSVEGGGGYGYTF.

This chain links TRBV15 with TRBJ1-6; 7 nucleotides agree with TRBD1. The germline V gene has CDR1 LNHNV and CDR2 YYDKDF (reference sequence). V was clipped by 3 bases and J by 8 bases; unmatched bases: 4. The CDR3 has 14 amino acids. The CDR3 sequence: CATSRRDRYSPLHF. The CDR3 DNA reads TGTGCCACCAGCAGGCGGGACAGATATTCACCCCTCCACTTT.

V and J are TRBV6-6 and TRBJ1-5, with TRBD1 as a possible D gene (5 bases). Germline V gene lookup returns CDR1 MNHNY and CDR2 SVGAGI (reference sequence). The CDR3 spans 14 residues. V was pared by 4 bases and J by 3 bases, with 10 bases between. The CDR3 coding sequence is TGTGCCAGCAGTTTTACAGGTCTCAATCAGCCCCAGCATTTT. Protein product: CASSFTGLNQPQHF.

This CDR3 is CAISPRILAGGPADTQYF. DNA for the CDR3: TGTGCCATCAGTCCCCGGATTCTAGCGGGAGGGCCGGCAGATACGCAGTATTTT. The chain joins TRBV10-3 to TRBJ2-3; TRBD2 aligns across 12 bases. Germline CDR1 reads ENHRY; CDR2 reads SYGVKD. This CDR3 spans 18 amino acids. The junction had 13 bases not matched to a gene; V was cut back by 5 bases and J by 4 bases.